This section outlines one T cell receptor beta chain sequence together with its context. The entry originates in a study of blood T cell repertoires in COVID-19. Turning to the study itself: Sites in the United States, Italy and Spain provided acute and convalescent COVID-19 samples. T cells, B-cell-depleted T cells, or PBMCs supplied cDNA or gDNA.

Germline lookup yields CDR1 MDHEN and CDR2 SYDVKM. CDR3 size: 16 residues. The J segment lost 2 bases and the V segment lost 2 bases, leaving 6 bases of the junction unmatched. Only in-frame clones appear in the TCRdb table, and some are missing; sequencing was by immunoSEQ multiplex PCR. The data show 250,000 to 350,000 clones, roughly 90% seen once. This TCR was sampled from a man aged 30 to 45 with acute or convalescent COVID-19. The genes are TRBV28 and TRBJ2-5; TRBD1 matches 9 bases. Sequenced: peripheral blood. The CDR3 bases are TGTGCCAGCAGTTTACGACAGGGGGTCGGGCAAGAGACCCAGTACTTC. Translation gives CASSLRQGVGQETQYF.